These 25 T cell receptor beta chains were sequenced from one sample in a study of shared clonotypes between healthy human individuals. Measured with immunoSEQ multiplex PCR; TCRdb has only the in-frame clones, and not every one. The table shows a few hundred thousand clones, with 95% to 96% occurring only once. Naive CD8 populations comprised CD45RO-negative cells positively selected for CCR7, excluding terminally differentiated effector memory CD45RA+ cells. The sequencing sample was made of naive CD8+ T cells sorted from blood. The receptors here all came from a woman aged 25 to 39 in good health.

The CDR3 DNA follows: TGTGCCATCAGTGACCGGACTAGCGGGAAATATGAGCAGTTCTTC. It translates to CAISDRTSGKYEQFF. The chain links TRBV10-3 to TRBJ2-1, with 12 bases matching TRBD2. Trimming took 3 bases from V and 8 from J; bases not matched to a gene: 5. This CDR3 is built from 15 residues. Germline loops: CDR1 ENHRY, CDR2 SYGVKD.

V is TRBV27 and J is TRBJ2-1; D is possibly TRBD1 (5 bases). The CDR3 runs to 16 residues. V was cut by 7 bases and J by 5 bases, with 21 bases left in between. The germline CDR1 and CDR2 sequences are MNHEY and SMNVEV (reference sequence). CDR3: CASTAVGAAVNNEQFF. DNA for the CDR3: TGTGCCAGCACTGCGGTTGGGGCAGCCGTCAACAATGAGCAGTTCTTC.

The chain joins TRBV28 to TRBJ2-7; D is unclear. Trimming stripped 2 bases from V and 2 bases from J, with 10 bases between. In germline, CDR1 is MDHEN, CDR2 SYDVKM. The CDR3 sequence is 14 residues long. This CDR3 reads CASSLGFPAYEQYF. CDR3 in DNA: TGTGCCAGCAGTTTAGGGTTCCCAGCCTACGAGCAGTACTTC.

This clone was recorded only once. The V and J genes are TRBV5-1 and TRBJ1-2; D remains unclear. The CDR3 is 15 residues long. Trimming pared 4 bases from V and 7 bases from J, leaving 20 bases between. CDR1 and CDR2 (germline): SGHRS, YFSETQ. The CDR3 DNA sequence: TGCGCCAGCAGCCCTTGGGCCGCGCCGGAGGGTGGCTACACCTTC. It yields the protein CASSPWAAPEGGYTF.

This chain connects TRBV29-1 to TRBJ2-1; 14 bases are a match to TRBD2. The length of the CDR3 is 15 residues. Germline loops: CDR1 SQVTM, CDR2 ANQGSEA. With V trimmed by 2 bases and J by 6 bases, 3 bases remained unmatched. The CDR3 DNA reads TGCAGCGTTGAATATGGGACTAGCGGGAGCAATGAGCAGTTCTTC. It codes for CSVEYGTSGSNEQFF.

CDR3 sequence: CASSFRDEQFF. CDR3 sequence (DNA): TGTGCCAGCAGTTTTCGGGATGAGCAGTTCTTC. This chain links TRBV7-8 with TRBJ2-1; unclear D gene. Deletions cut 6 bases from V and 8 bases from J, with 8 bases between. Germline loops: CDR1 SGHVS, CDR2 FQNEAQ. This CDR3 spans 11 amino acids.

The J gene is TRBJ2-1, the V gene TRBV5-4; no clear D. The CDR3 loop spans 11 amino acids. The V gene's germline CDR1 is SGHNT and CDR2 YYREEE (reference sequence). Between the trimmed V and J ends, which lost 3 bases and 8 bases, there was a span of 6 bases. The CDR3 spells CASSSLHEQFF. The CDR3 DNA is TGTGCCAGCAGCTCCCTCCATGAGCAGTTCTTC.

This clone was picked up a small number of times. The chain is built from TRBV11-3 and TRBJ2-2; D is possibly TRBD1 (6 bases). The CDR3 totals 14 residues. The germline V gene has CDR1 SGHNT and CDR2 YENEEA. Deletions cut 3 bases from V and 5 bases from J, with 10 bases between. CDR3 sequence: CASSFRGGTGELFF. CDR3 DNA: TGTGCCAGCAGCTTCAGGGGTGGGACCGGGGAGCTGTTTTTT.

The rearrangement joins TRBV7-9 to TRBJ2-1; D gene unclear. The ends were cut back, 1 base at V and 4 bases at J, with 8 bases in the middle. The CDR3 length is 14 residues. CDR1 is SEHNR, CDR2 FQNEAQ, per germline (reference sequence). The CDR3, as DNA: TGTGCCAGCAGCTTAGGCGCCCAATACAATGAGCAGTTCTTC. It specifies CASSLGAQYNEQFF.

The sample holds one count of this clone. V usage is TRBV2 and J usage is TRBJ2-7; D is unclear. From germline, CDR1 is SNHLY and CDR2 FYNNEI. The CDR3 runs 13 residues. V lost 2 bases, J lost 7 bases, and 12 bases lay in between. The CDR3 region is CASSETATWEQYF. CDR3 nucleotide sequence: TGTGCCAGCAGTGAAACGGCTACTTGGGAGCAGTACTTC.

This chain joins TRBV7-6 and TRBJ2-1; D is unclear. The CDR3 has 12 amino acids. Germline CDR1 and CDR2: SGHVS and FNYEAQ. The germline V and J ends were trimmed by 2 bases and 8 bases, with 7 bases remaining between them. The CDR3 reads CASSLNMDEQFF. CDR3 nucleotides: TGTGCCAGCAGCTTAAATATGGATGAGCAGTTCTTC.

This sequence joins TRBV2 and TRBJ2-1; D possibly uses TRBD1 or TRBD2 (6 bases each). This CDR3 region has 20 residues. V was shortened by 4 bases and J by 0 bases, with 25 bases between the two germline ends. Germline-derived CDR1 and CDR2 are SNHLY and FYNNEI. The CDR3 here is CASSGPAGGSPIGSYNEQFF. CDR3 in DNA: TGTGCCAGCAGTGGCCCTGCCGGGGGCTCCCCTATTGGCTCCTACAATGAGCAGTTCTTC.

The chain combines TRBV9 with TRBJ1-1, with D maybe TRBD1 (6 bases). This CDR3 has 16 residues. Germline V gene data show CDR1 as SGDLS and CDR2 as YYNGEE. Trimming left V 4 bases short and J 1 base short, with 17 bases between. CDR3 protein: CASSPREWGRNTEAFF. The CDR3 nucleotides are TGTGCCAGCAGCCCTAGAGAATGGGGGCGGAACACTGAAGCTTTCTTT.

This clone came up once. The chain carries TRBV19 and TRBJ1-1, with TRBD1 matching over 7 bases. Germline values: CDR1 LNHDA, CDR2 SQIVND (reference sequence). The CDR3 runs 15 residues. Trimming cost V 5 bases and J 0 bases; bases outside gene matches: 6. The CDR3 loop is CASSWDRYMNTEAFF. The CDR3 region has the DNA TGTGCCAGTAGTTGGGACAGATACATGAACACTGAAGCTTTCTTT.

The chain carries TRBV6-4 and TRBJ1-1, with TRBD1 as a possible D gene (6 bases). Between the trimmed V and J ends, which lost 2 bases and 8 bases, there was a span of 9 bases. The germline gives CDR1 MRHNA, CDR2 SNTAGT. CDR3 size: 12 residues. The CDR3 sequence: CASSDGGQEAFF. CDR3 nucleotides: TGTGCCAGCAGTGACGGGGGCCAGGAAGCTTTCTTT.

The J gene is TRBJ2-7, the V gene TRBV29-1; D is ambiguous. The length of the CDR3 is 15 residues. Trimming left V 5 bases short and J 9 bases short, with 26 bases between. CDR1 is SQVTM and CDR2 is ANQGSEA in the germline V gene. The CDR3 spells CSVLGARSSSVVQYF. CDR3 nucleotides: TGCAGCGTTCTTGGAGCTAGGTCCAGTTCAGTTGTGCAGTACTTC.

V is TRBV7-9 and J is TRBJ2-7; maybe TRBD1 (7 bases). Germline V gene sequence: CDR1 SEHNR, CDR2 FQNEAQ (reference sequence). The CDR3 covers 15 residues. With 4 bases removed from V and 5 bases from J, the gap between germline ends came to 18 bases. For the CDR3, the DNA is TGTGCCAGCAGCTATGGCCGACAGGGACTCGACGAGCAGTACTTC. Translation: CASSYGRQGLDEQYF.

The chain links TRBV30 to TRBJ1-1; D is uncertain. CDR1 is GTSNPN and CDR2 is SVGIG in the germline V gene (reference sequence). This CDR3 comprises 12 residues. The V gene lost 5 bases and the J gene lost 2 bases, with 9 bases spanning the gap. CDR3 loop: CAWSHGNTEAFF. The DNA of the CDR3 is TGTGCCTGGTCTCACGGAAACACTGAAGCTTTCTTT.

The rearrangement joins TRBV28 to TRBJ1-1; D gene uncertain. Germline V gene data show CDR1 as MDHEN and CDR2 as SYDVKM. The CDR3 runs 15 residues. With 6 bases removed from V and 0 bases from J, the gap between germline ends came to 14 bases. The CDR3 loop reads CASRTNWEVNTEAFF. The DNA for the CDR3 is TGTGCCAGCAGGACCAACTGGGAGGTGAACACTGAAGCTTTCTTT.

The rearrangement joins TRBV28 to TRBJ2-1, with TRBD2 as a possible D gene (6 bases). The V gene lost 5 bases and the J gene lost 7 bases, with 15 bases spanning the gap. The CDR3 length is 14 residues. The germline V gene encodes CDR1 MDHEN and CDR2 SYDVKM. CDR3 DNA: TGTGCCAGCAGTACTCCGGGACTGGTTAATGAGCAGTTCTTC. It translates to CASSTPGLVNEQFF.

The V call is TRBV9, the J call TRBJ1-3; D unclear. CDR1 and CDR2 from the germline V gene are SGDLS and YYNGEE. Trimming stripped 6 bases from V and 4 bases from J, with 5 bases between. The CDR3 is 11 amino acids. For the CDR3, the DNA is TGTGCCAGCACCGCGGGAAACACCATATATTTT. Translating gives CASTAGNTIYF.

The gene calls are TRBV7-9 and TRBJ2-5; D remains unclear. The CDR3 spans 12 residues. V was shortened by 3 bases and J by 10 bases, with 12 bases between the two germline ends. The V gene's germline CDR1 is SEHNR and CDR2 FQNEAQ (reference sequence). The chain's CDR3 is CASSLIVWDQYF. For the CDR3, the DNA is TGTGCCAGCAGCTTGATTGTTTGGGACCAGTACTTC.

The chain carries TRBV28 and TRBJ2-1; D might be TRBD2 (7 bases). V dropped 5 bases and J dropped 3 bases, with 14 bases sitting between them. Per the germline V gene, CDR1 is MDHEN and CDR2 is SYDVKM. There are 15 residues in the CDR3. This CDR3 reads CASSRQGRDYNEQFF. The CDR3 DNA follows: TGTGCCAGCAGTCGGCAGGGGAGGGACTACAATGAGCAGTTCTTC.

The gene calls are TRBV6-5 and TRBJ2-2; weak D call: TRBD1 (6 bases). V was cut by 4 bases and J by 1 base, with 10 bases left in between. The CDR3 covers 15 residues. Germline V gives CDR1 MNHEY, CDR2 SVGAGI. CDR3 sequence reads: CASSFSGENTGELFF. The CDR3 nucleotides read TGTGCCAGCAGTTTCTCAGGGGAGAACACCGGGGAGCTGTTTTTT.

The chain uses TRBV6-5 and TRBJ1-1, with unresolved D. The CDR3 sequence is 14 residues long. V lost 6 bases, J lost 0 bases, and 11 bases lay in between. The germline V gene encodes CDR1 MNHEY and CDR2 SVGAGI. The CDR3 loop reads CASRPPGLNTEAFF. Written as DNA, the CDR3 is TGTGCCAGCAGGCCCCCAGGTTTGAACACTGAAGCTTTCTTT.